This T cell receptor (beta chain) was profiled in a study of PD-1 blockade in classical Hodgkin lymphoma. Regarding the study as a whole: Relapsed/refractory patients reportedly had the lowest baseline TCR diversity, below newly diagnosed patients, who were below healthy donors.

Every patient had relapsed following autologous stem cell transplantation, and cohorts differed in brentuximab vedotin exposure. Looked up from germline, CDR1 is MDHEN and CDR2 is SYDVKM. V dropped 5 bases and J dropped 1; count of bases not matched to a gene: 9. CDR3 length: 16 residues. Profiling relied on immunoSEQ multiplex PCR, and the TCRdb table lists in-frame clones only, not all of them. The table has about 85,000 clones, around 90% seen once. Note on this clone: What it recognizes is unknown.

The clonotype was recovered from a human donor with classical Hodgkin lymphoma. The chain couples TRBV28 to TRBJ2-7, with 9 bases lining up with TRBD1. Sequenced material: peripheral blood mononuclear cells (PBMCs), taken before the second cycle of nivolumab. CDR3 nucleotide sequence: TGTGCCAGCAGTGAGACCGTGGGACAGGGATCCTACGAGCAGTACTTC. Its protein product is CASSETVGQGSYEQYF. The variable domain in full, completed from reference TRBV28 and TRBJ2-7, reads DVKVTQSSRYLVKRTGEKVFLECVQDMDHENMFWYRQDPGLGLRLIYFSYDVKMKEKGDIPEGYSVSREKKERFSLILESASTNQTSMYLCASSETVGQGSYEQYFGPGTRLTVT.